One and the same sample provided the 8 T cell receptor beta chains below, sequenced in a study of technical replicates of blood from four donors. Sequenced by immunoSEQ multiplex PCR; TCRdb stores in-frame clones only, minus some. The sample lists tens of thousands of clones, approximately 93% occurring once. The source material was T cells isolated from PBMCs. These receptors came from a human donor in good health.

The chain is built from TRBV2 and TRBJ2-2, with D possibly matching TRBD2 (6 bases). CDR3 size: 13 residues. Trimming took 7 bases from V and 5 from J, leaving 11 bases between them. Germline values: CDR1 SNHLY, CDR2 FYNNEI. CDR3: CASTLAATGELFF. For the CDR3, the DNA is TGTGCCAGCACACTAGCTGCAACCGGGGAGCTGTTTTTT.

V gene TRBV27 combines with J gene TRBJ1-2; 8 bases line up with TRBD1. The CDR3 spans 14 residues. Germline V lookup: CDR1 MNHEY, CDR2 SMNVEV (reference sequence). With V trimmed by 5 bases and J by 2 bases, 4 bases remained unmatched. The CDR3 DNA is TGTGCCAGCAGTCCGTGGACAGGGAACTATGGCTACACCTTC. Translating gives CASSPWTGNYGYTF.

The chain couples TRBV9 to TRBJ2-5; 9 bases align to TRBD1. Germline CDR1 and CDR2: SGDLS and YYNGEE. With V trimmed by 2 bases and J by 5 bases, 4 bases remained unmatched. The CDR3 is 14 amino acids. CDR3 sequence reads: CASSVGTGRETQYF. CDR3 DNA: TGTGCCAGCAGCGTGGGGACAGGGCGGGAGACCCAGTACTTC.

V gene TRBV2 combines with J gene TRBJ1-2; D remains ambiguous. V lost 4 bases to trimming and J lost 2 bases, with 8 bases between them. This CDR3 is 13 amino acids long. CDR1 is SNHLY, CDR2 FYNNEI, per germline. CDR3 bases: TGTGCCAGCAGTGCGAGGAGAAACTATGGCTACACCTTC. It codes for CASSARRNYGYTF.

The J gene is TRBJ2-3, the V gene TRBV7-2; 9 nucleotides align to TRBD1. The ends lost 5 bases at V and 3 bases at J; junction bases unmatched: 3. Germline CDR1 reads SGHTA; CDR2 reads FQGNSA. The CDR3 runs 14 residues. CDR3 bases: TGTGCCAGCAGCCCGGACAGGGGAACAGATACGCAGTATTTT. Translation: CASSPDRGTDTQYF. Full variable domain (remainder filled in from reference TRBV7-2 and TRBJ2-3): GAGVSQSPSNKVTEKGKDVELRCDPISGHTALYWYRQSLGQGLEFLIYFQGNSAPDKSGLPSDRFSAERTGGSVSTLTIQRTQQEDSAVYLCASSPDRGTDTQYFGPGTRLTVL.

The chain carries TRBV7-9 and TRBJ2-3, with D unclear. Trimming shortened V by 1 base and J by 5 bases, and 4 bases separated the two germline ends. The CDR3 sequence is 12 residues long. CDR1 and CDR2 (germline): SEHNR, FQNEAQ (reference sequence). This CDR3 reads CASSLVGDTQYF. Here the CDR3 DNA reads TGTGCCAGCAGCTTAGTCGGAGATACGCAGTATTTT.

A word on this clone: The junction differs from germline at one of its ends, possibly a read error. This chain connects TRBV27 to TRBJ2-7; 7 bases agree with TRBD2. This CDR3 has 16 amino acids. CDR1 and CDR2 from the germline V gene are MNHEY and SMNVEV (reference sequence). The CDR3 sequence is CASSWTGGGSSDEQYF. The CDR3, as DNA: TGTGCCAGCAGTTGGACGGGGGGAGGGTCCTCCGACGAGCAGTACTTC.

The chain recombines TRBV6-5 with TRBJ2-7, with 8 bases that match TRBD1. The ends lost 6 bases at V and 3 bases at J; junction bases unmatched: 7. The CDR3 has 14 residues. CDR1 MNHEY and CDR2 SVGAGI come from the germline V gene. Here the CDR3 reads CASSRGQGVYEQYF. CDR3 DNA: TGTGCCAGCAGCCGCGGACAGGGAGTCTACGAGCAGTACTTC.